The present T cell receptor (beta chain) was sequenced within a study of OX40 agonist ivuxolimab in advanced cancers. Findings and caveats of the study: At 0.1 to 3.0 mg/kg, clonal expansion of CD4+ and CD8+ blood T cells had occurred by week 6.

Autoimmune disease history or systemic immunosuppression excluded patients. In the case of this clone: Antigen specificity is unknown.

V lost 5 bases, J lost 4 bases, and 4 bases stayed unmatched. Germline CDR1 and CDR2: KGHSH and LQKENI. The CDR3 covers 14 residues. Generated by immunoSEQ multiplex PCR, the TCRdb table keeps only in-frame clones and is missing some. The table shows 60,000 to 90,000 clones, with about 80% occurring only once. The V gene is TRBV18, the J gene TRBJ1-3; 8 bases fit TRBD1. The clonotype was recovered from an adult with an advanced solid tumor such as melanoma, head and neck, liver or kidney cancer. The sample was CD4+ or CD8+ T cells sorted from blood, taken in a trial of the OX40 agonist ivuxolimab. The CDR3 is CASSEDRDGNTIYF. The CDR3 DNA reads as TGTGCCAGCTCAGAGGACAGGGACGGAAACACCATATATTTT.